This T cell receptor beta chain was captured by sequencing in a study of CXCR3-negative and CXCR3-positive naive CD8 T cells. Germline CDR1 is MDHEN and CDR2 is SYDVKM. The CDR3 spans 14 residues. The authors prepared UMI-labeled TRB cDNA libraries by 5' RACE. TCRdb reprocessed the 5' RACE reads and reports one entry per CDR3 protein, with no DNA. This table holds 20,000 to 25,000 distinct CDR3 sequences. Sequencing was carried out using memory CD8+ T cells from blood. This TCR was sampled from a human donor in good health. Some clones in this sample may be carry-over from other donors' samples. The gene calls are TRBV28 and TRBJ2-1; TCRdb reports TRBD2, a call that lacks DNA to check it against. The CDR3 spells CASSLKRTYNEQFF. The full variable domain, rest sourced from reference TRBV28 and TRBJ2-1, is DVKVTQSSRYLVKRTGEKVFLECVQDMDHENMFWYRQDPGLGLRLIYFSYDVKMKEKGDIPEGYSVSREKKERFSLILESASTNQTSMYLCASSLKRTYNEQFFGPGTRLTVL.